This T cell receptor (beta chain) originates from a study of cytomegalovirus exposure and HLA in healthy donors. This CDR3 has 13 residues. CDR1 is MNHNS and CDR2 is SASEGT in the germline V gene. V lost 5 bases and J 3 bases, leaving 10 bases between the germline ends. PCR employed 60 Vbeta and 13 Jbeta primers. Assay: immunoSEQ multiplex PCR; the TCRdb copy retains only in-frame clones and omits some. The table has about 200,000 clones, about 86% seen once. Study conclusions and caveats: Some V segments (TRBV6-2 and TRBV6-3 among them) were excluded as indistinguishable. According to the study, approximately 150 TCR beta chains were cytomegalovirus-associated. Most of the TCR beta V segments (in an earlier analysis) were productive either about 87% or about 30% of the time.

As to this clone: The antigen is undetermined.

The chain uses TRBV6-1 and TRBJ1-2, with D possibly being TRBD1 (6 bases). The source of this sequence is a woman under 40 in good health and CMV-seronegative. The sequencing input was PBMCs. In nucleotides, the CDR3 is TGTGCCAGCAGTAAGGGACAAGACTATGGCTACACCTTC. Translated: CASSKGQDYGYTF.